This TCR beta chain was obtained from a study of siplizumab effects on memory and regulatory T cells. General study results and limits: Mapping to unstimulated subsets was achieved for only a minor fraction of alloreactive clones. The suppressive capacity of proliferating Tregs from siplizumab cultures remained unconfirmed.

This CDR3 region has 15 residues. V was clipped by 6 bases and J by 6 bases; unmatched bases: 9. In germline, CDR1 is MNHNS, CDR2 SASEGT. Sequencing was performed on unstimulated naive, memory, effector memory and TEMRA subsets derived from a few donor pairs. A remark on this clone: Its antigen is not known.

Around 10^5 TCR templates per sample were sequenced. The data were produced by immunoSEQ multiplex PCR, yet TCRdb's version contains in-frame clones alone and is incomplete. Of 70,000 to 100,000 clones listed, around 95% were seen once; the top ten hold 0.031%. Sequenced material: naive CD4+ T cells sorted from blood. This TCR derives from a human donor in good health. The chain combines TRBV6-1 with TRBJ1-5; 9 bases are shared with TRBD1. DNA of the CDR3: TGTGCCAGCAGGCCCTCGGGACAGGGAAGTCAGCCCCAGCATTTT. The encoded protein is CASRPSGQGSQPQHF.